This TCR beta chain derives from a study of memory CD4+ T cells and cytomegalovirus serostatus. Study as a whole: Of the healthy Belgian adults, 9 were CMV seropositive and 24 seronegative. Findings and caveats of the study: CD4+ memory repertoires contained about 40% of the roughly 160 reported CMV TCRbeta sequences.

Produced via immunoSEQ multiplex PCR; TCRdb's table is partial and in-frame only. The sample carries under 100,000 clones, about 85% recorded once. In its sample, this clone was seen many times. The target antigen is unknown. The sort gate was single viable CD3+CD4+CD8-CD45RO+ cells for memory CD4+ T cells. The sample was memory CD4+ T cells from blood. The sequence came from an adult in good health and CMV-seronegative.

The CDR3 DNA is TGTGCCAGCAGTGGACAGGCTGGAAACACCATATATTTT. Protein product: CASSGQAGNTIYF. The chain employs TRBV2 and TRBJ1-3, with D possibly being TRBD1 (6 bases). Germline CDR1 reads SNHLY; CDR2 reads FYNNEI. Trimming shortened V by 4 bases and J by 2 bases, and 6 bases separated the two germline ends. The CDR3 contains 13 residues.